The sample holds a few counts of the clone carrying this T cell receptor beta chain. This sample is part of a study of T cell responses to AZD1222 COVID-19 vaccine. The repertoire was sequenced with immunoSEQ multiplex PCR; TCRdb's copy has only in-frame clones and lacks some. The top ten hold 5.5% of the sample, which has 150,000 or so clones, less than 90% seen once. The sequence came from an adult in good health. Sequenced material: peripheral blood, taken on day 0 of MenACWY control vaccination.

The CDR3 nucleotides read TGTGCCAGCAGCGTACGGGGGGTAGGAAACATTCAGTACTTC. This codes for CASSVRGVGNIQYF. The chain carries TRBV9 and TRBJ2-4, with 7 bases aligning to TRBD2. Germline V gene sequence: CDR1 SGDLS, CDR2 YYNGEE. With V trimmed by 1 base and J by 6 bases, 4 bases remained unmatched. The CDR3 is 14 residues long.